This TCR beta chain was recovered during a study of PD-1 blockade in classical Hodgkin lymphoma. Broader study findings: Patients who began taking nivolumab under 1 year after ASCT were left out. CD8+ TCR diversity did not rise significantly by C4D1, unlike CD4+. When set against healthy donors, newly diagnosed patients were reported to show lower baseline TCR diversity.

The CDR3 consists of 18 residues. V shed 2 bases and J shed 2 bases, with 19 bases lying between them. The germline V gene encodes CDR1 SGHAT and CDR2 FQNNGV. Measured with immunoSEQ multiplex PCR; TCRdb has only the in-frame clones, and not every one. The table records roughly 11,000 clones, approximately 85% of them present only once. Concerning this clone itself: Its antigen is undetermined.

Sample time point: cycle 4 day 1 (C4D1), after 5 to 7 weeks of nivolumab. Exposure to brentuximab vedotin varied, and each patient had relapsed following autologous stem cell transplantation. Through magnetic negative selection, CD8+ T cells were separated from PBMCs that had been thawed. Relapsed/refractory classical Hodgkin lymphoma patients had complete, partial or progressive responses. This sequence was found in a human donor with classical Hodgkin lymphoma. The donor label of this sample is uncertain. Sequencing was performed on CD8+ T cells from blood, taken before the fourth cycle of nivolumab. The chain uses TRBV11-2 and TRBJ2-1; D perhaps matches TRBD2 (5 bases). The CDR3 is CASSLRVFIGVAYNEQFF. As DNA, the CDR3 is TGTGCCAGCAGCTTAAGGGTCTTCATCGGGGTGGCCTACAATGAGCAGTTCTTC.